One and the same sample provided the 14 T cell receptor beta chains below, sequenced in a study of vaccination and CD4 T cells after COVID-19. Described treatment: roughly 10-day PBMC culture with coronavirus spike peptide pools or control peptides (ViraFEST assay). Antigen specificity for these receptors is unknown. Sequencing of the DNA from cultured CD4+ T cells was carried out with the Oncomine TCR Beta short-read assay. MiXCR was run by TCRdb on the PCR reads, yielding one entry per CDR3 protein. The sample comprises a few thousand distinct CDR3 sequences, 35% to 50% of which are singletons, and 43% rests with the top ten. The specimen was CD4+ T cells from blood, cultured in vitro. These receptors were taken from a human donor who had recovered from COVID-19.

The chain recombines TRBV19 with TRBJ2-7, with 11 bases lining up with TRBD2. Trimming at V came to 5 bases and at J to 6 bases, leaving 9 bases not matched to a gene. Germline V gene lookup returns CDR1 LNHDA and CDR2 SQIVND (reference sequence). This CDR3 is built from 15 residues. CDR3 region: CASSPRLAGRFEQYF. The CDR3 coding sequence is TGTGCCAGTAGTCCCCGACTAGCGGGACGCTTCGAGCAGTACTTC. The entire variable domain, with the rest obtained from reference TRBV19 and TRBJ2-7, is as follows: DGGITQSPKYLFRKEGQNVTLSCEQNLNHDAMYWYRQDPGQGLRLIYYSQIVNDFQKGDIAEGYSVSREKKESFPLTVTSAQKNPTAFYLCASSPRLAGRFEQYFGPGTRLTVT.

The chain couples TRBV6-2 or TRBV6-3 to TRBJ2-3; 7 bases align to TRBD2. This CDR3 has 15 residues. The germline gives CDR1 MNHEY, CDR2 SVGEGT. V gave up 8 bases and J gave up 3 bases; unmatched junction bases: 11. The CDR3 DNA is TGTGCCAGCTCCAACGGACTAGTGGGAACAGATACGCAGTATTTT. The encoded protein is CASSNGLVGTDTQYF.

In this sample, this clonotype turned up a few times. The chain is built from TRBV20-1 and TRBJ1-5, with 9 positions matching TRBD1. Germline CDR1 is DFQATT and CDR2 is SNEGSKA (reference sequence). The trim removed 2 bases at V and 6 bases at J, leaving 14 bases unmatched. This CDR3 is 17 amino acids long. The CDR3 DNA follows: TGCAGTGCTAGATCACCGATTGGGGACAGGGAATCTCAGCCCCAGCATTTT. Translating gives CSARSPIGDRESQPQHF.

This clonotype has more than one count but fewer than ten. This chain joins TRBV20-1 and TRBJ2-3, with 8 bases identical to TRBD1. This CDR3 is 13 amino acids long. From germline, CDR1 is DFQATT and CDR2 SNEGSKA (reference sequence). V was clipped by 3 bases and J by 5 bases; unmatched bases: 4. CDR3 DNA: TGCAGTGCTAGGACAGGGGCACAAGATACGCAGTATTTT. It is translated as CSARTGAQDTQYF.

This clonotype occurred a few times. This rearrangement joins TRBV2 to TRBJ2-7, with D perhaps matching TRBD2 (5 bases). CDR1 and CDR2 (germline): SNHLY, FYNNEI. CDR3 length: 12 residues. The ends were cut back, 6 bases at V and 3 bases at J, with 9 bases in the middle. The CDR3 nucleotides are TGTGCCAGCAGCGACCGGGACTACGAGCAGTACTTC. Protein: CASSDRDYEQYF.

The chain has TRBV5-1 and TRBJ1-2; D might be TRBD1 (5 bases). Germline V gene sequence: CDR1 SGHRS, CDR2 YFSETQ. V was pared by 4 bases and J by 0 bases, with 7 bases between. The CDR3 spans 13 residues. CDR3 nucleotide sequence: TGCGCCAGCAGCCCGACAGCTAACTATGGCTACACCTTC. It yields the protein CASSPTANYGYTF.

The chain couples TRBV18 to TRBJ2-2; TRBD2 agrees at 10 bases. V dropped 3 bases and J dropped 5; count of bases not matched to a gene: 9. The CDR3 runs 17 residues. CDR1 KGHSH and CDR2 LQKENI come from the germline V gene. CDR3 in amino acids: CASSPIAGGPQTGELFF. DNA of the CDR3: TGTGCCAGCTCACCTATAGCGGGAGGACCACAGACCGGGGAGCTGTTTTTT.

The J gene is TRBJ2-3, the V gene TRBV20-1; tentatively, D is TRBD1 (5 bases). The V and J ends lost 3 bases and 4 bases respectively, with 17 bases between them. Germline V gene sequence: CDR1 DFQATT, CDR2 SNEGSKA (reference sequence). The CDR3 is made up of 15 amino acids. CDR3 bases: TGCAGTGCTAGTATGATAGCAGAAGGGGCAGATACGCAGTATTTT. Its protein is CSASMIAEGADTQYF.

The chain has TRBV20-1 and TRBJ2-7; 7 nucleotides match TRBD2. The CDR3 runs 14 residues. After removal of 3 bases from V and 3 bases from J, the junction contained 8 bases not matched to a gene. Germline-derived CDR1 and CDR2 are DFQATT and SNEGSKA (reference sequence). The CDR3 DNA follows: TGCAGTGCTAGCGTCCCTAGCGGTAACTACGAGCAGTACTTC. It codes for CSASVPSGNYEQYF.

This chain joins TRBV29-1 and TRBJ1-2; D gene unclear. Germline lookup yields CDR1 SQVTM and CDR2 ANQGSEA. The germline V and J ends were trimmed by 4 bases and 4 bases, with 16 bases remaining between them. CDR3 size: 14 residues. The CDR3: CSVAATTPAYGYTF. The DNA of the CDR3 is TGCAGCGTTGCCGCGACTACCCCGGCCTATGGCTACACCTTC.

V gene TRBV11-1 combines with J gene TRBJ2-6; no clear D. This CDR3 comprises 15 residues. With 5 bases removed from V and 1 base from J, the gap between germline ends came to 9 bases. Looked up from germline, CDR1 is SGHAT and CDR2 is FQDESV (reference sequence). In DNA, the CDR3 is TGTGCCAGCAGCCCAGACGGATCTGGGGCCAACGTCCTGACTTTC. It codes for CASSPDGSGANVLTF. Drawing the rest from reference TRBV11-1 and TRBJ2-6, the complete variable domain is EAEVAQSPRYKITEKSQAVAFWCDPISGHATLYWYRQILGQGPELLVQFQDESVVDDSQLPKDRFSAERLKGVDSTLKIQPAELGDSAMYLCASSPDGSGANVLTFGAGSRLTVL.

This clonotype was seen only once. The J gene is TRBJ2-5, the V gene TRBV9, with D maybe TRBD2 (6 bases). Trimming shortened V by 1 base and J by 7 bases, and 23 bases separated the two germline ends. This CDR3 spans 17 amino acids. Germline-derived CDR1 and CDR2 are SGDLS and YYNGEE. CDR3 amino acids: CASSVFSSAIPRGTQYF. The CDR3 coding sequence is TGTGCCAGCAGCGTATTTTCTAGCGCCATACCCCGGGGGACCCAGTACTTC.

The chain links TRBV27 to TRBJ2-7; D perhaps matches TRBD2 (6 bases). The CDR3 loop spans 14 amino acids. V gave up 2 bases and J gave up 4 bases, with 12 bases separating them. Germline loops: CDR1 MNHEY, CDR2 SMNVEV (reference sequence). The CDR3 loop reads CASSLLGGIYEQYF. Here the CDR3 DNA reads TGTGCCAGCAGTTTACTAGGAGGGATTTACGAGCAGTACTTC.

This clonotype was counted between two and nine times. The genes are TRBV6-1 and TRBJ2-3; 13 bases match TRBD2. The V and J ends lost 5 bases and 1 base, in that order; junction bases with no gene match: 15. This CDR3 has 20 amino acids. Germline V gene sequence: CDR1 MNHNS, CDR2 SASEGT. CDR3 coding DNA: TGTGCCAGCAGTCGGCTAACTAGCGGGGGGGTACACCGAGGCACAGATACGCAGTATTTT. This codes for CASSRLTSGGVHRGTDTQYF.